These 32 T cell receptor beta chains originate from one sample sequenced in a study of CD8+CD57+ T cells in acquired aplastic anemia. Sequenced patients had shown CD8+CD57+ cell expansion by flow cytometry. Using genomic DNA as the template, TCR beta VDJ and CDR3 profiling was carried out. TCRdb analysed the reads with MiXCR anew, one entry per CDR3 protein. The table lists roughly 290,000 distinct CDR3 sequences, 45% to 65% of them singletons. The sample consisted of sorted CD4+, CD8+, or CD8+CD57+ T cells (not recorded which) from PBMCs. The origin of the receptors is a human donor with aplastic anemia.

V is TRBV7-6 and J is TRBJ1-1; D unresolved. CDR1 is SGHVS, CDR2 FNYEAQ, per germline. V gave up 1 base and J gave up 11 bases, with 14 bases separating them. This CDR3 is 13 amino acids long. CDR3 sequence reads: CASSLGQYNEAFF. DNA of the CDR3: TGTGCCAGCAGCTTAGGCCAGTACAATGAGGCTTTCTTT.

The rearrangement joins TRBV7-2 to TRBJ2-1; TRBD2 matches 10 bases. The CDR3 consists of 15 residues. The trim removed 4 bases at V and 3 bases at J, leaving 3 bases unmatched. The germline V gene has CDR1 SGHTA and CDR2 FQGNSA. This CDR3 reads CASSSTSGNYNEQFF. The CDR3 DNA is TGTGCCAGCAGCTCTACTAGCGGGAACTACAATGAGCAGTTCTTC.

This clonotype was recorded many times. The CDR3: CASSPTGINQPQHF. Here the CDR3 DNA reads TGTGCCAGCAGCCCGACAGGGATTAATCAGCCCCAGCATTTT. The chain joins TRBV12-3 or TRBV12-4 to TRBJ1-5, with 7 positions matching TRBD1. V gave up 6 bases and J gave up 4 bases; unmatched junction bases: 6. The CDR3 has 14 residues.

The rearrangement uses TRBV24-1 and TRBJ2-2, with unresolved D. Trimming removed 12 bases from V and 4 bases from J, with 11 bases in between. Germline CDR1 is KGHDR and CDR2 is SFDVKD. The CDR3 extends over 12 amino acids. In DNA form, the CDR3 reads TGTGCCGGGTCCTCGGGCACCGGGGAGCTGTTTTTT. This codes for CAGSSGTGELFF.

The chain is built from TRBV20-1 and TRBJ2-3; possibly TRBD2 for D (5 bases). Between the trimmed V and J ends, which lost 4 bases and 1 base, there was a span of 12 bases. CDR1 DFQATT and CDR2 SNEGSKA come from the germline V gene (reference sequence). This CDR3 has 14 residues. CDR3 in DNA: TGCAGTGCTAAGACCCTGAGGGGCACAGATACGCAGTATTTT. This encodes CSAKTLRGTDTQYF.

This clonotype has just one count. V gene TRBV9 combines with J gene TRBJ1-2; possible D gene TRBD1, 5 bases. This CDR3 is built from 17 residues. Germline CDR1 reads SGDLS; CDR2 reads YYNGEE. Trimming pared 4 bases from V and 7 bases from J, leaving 26 bases between. CDR3 nucleotide sequence: TGTGCCAGCAGCCCAGGGAACGCCGGGCCTCCAGGGTCTGGCTACACCTTC. Translation gives CASSPGNAGPPGSGYTF.

This clonotype was detected ten times or more. CDR3 amino acids: CASSSLDRTAPEAFF. CDR3 nucleotide sequence: TGTGCCAGCAGCTCGCTTGACAGGACCGCCCCTGAAGCTTTCTTT. This chain connects TRBV5-6 to TRBJ1-1; weak D call: TRBD1 (6 bases). The CDR3 loop spans 15 amino acids. Trimming left V 3 bases short and J 6 bases short, with 18 bases between. Germline CDR1 is SGHDT and CDR2 is YYEEEE.

V is TRBV24-1 and J is TRBJ2-3; 12 bases are a match to TRBD2. This CDR3 contains 18 residues. Losses at the gene ends were 4 bases for V and 1 base for J; bases not matched to a gene: 8. Germline V lookup: CDR1 KGHDR, CDR2 SFDVKD. The CDR3 nucleotides are TGTGCCACCAGTGAACCTAGCGGGGGGGCCGTGGGCACAGATACGCAGTATTTT. It is translated as CATSEPSGGAVGTDTQYF.

The table lists this clonotype with many counts. This rearrangement joins TRBV7-3 to TRBJ1-2; D unresolved. With 6 bases removed from V and 5 bases from J, the gap between germline ends came to 19 bases. The CDR3 sequence is 15 residues long. Looked up from germline, CDR1 is SGHTA and CDR2 is FQGTGA. The DNA for the CDR3 is TGTGCCAGCAGTCAATTTGGGGATCTTCGGTATGGCTACACCTTC. Its protein is CASSQFGDLRYGYTF.

The chain combines TRBV20-1 with TRBJ1-1; D might be TRBD1 (6 bases). Trimming left V 4 bases short and J 1 base short, with 16 bases between. CDR1 and CDR2 (germline): DFQATT, SNEGSKA (reference sequence). This CDR3 contains 15 residues. The CDR3 nucleotides are TGCAGTGCTAAATTGCTAGGACAGCCGAACACTGAAGCTTTCTTT. Residues: CSAKLLGQPNTEAFF.

The chain links TRBV20-1 to TRBJ2-7; 10 nucleotides agree with TRBD1. After removal of 5 bases from V and 2 bases from J, the junction contained 9 bases not matched to a gene. CDR1 is DFQATT and CDR2 is SNEGSKA in the germline V gene (reference sequence). There are 15 residues in the CDR3. The CDR3 spells CSAPAGQGRTYEQYF. In nucleotides, the CDR3 is TGCAGTGCTCCTGCGGGACAGGGGCGAACCTACGAGCAGTACTTC.

The chain recombines TRBV10-3 with TRBJ2-7, with D perhaps matching TRBD1 or TRBD2 (6 bases each). This CDR3 spans 15 amino acids. V lost 0 bases and J 10 bases, leaving 19 bases between the germline ends. The germline V gene has CDR1 ENHRY and CDR2 SYGVKD. Written as DNA, the CDR3 is TGTGCCATCAGTGAGTCGGGAGGTGGTGGGGGCGGACAGTACTTC. It translates to CAISESGGGGGGQYF.

The genes are TRBV5-4 and TRBJ1-6, with 9 positions matching TRBD1. The CDR3 covers 16 residues. Germline trimming cut 5 bases from V and 9 bases from J; bases unmatched to any gene: 12. Germline V gene sequence: CDR1 SGHNT, CDR2 YYREEE (reference sequence). The DNA for the CDR3 is TGTGCCAGCAGTCCCGGTGGACAGGGGATCGGTTCACCCCTCCACTTT. This encodes CASSPGGQGIGSPLHF. The whole variable domain, filled in from reference TRBV5-4 and TRBJ1-6, reads ETGVTQSPTHLIKTRGQQVTLRCSSQSGHNTVSWYQQALGQGPQFIFQYYREEENGRGNFPPRFSGLQFPNYSSELNVNALELDDSALYLCASSPGGQGIGSPLHFGNGTRLTVT.

DNA for the CDR3: TGCAGTGCCATACTAGCGGGGGGGCTCAATGAGCAGTTCTTC. Translation gives CSAILAGGLNEQFF. The rearrangement links TRBV20-1 to TRBJ2-1; 13 bases line up with TRBD2. Trimming cost V 6 bases and J 6 bases; bases outside gene matches: 5. Germline CDR1 is DFQATT and CDR2 is SNEGSKA (reference sequence). The CDR3 has 14 amino acids.

This clonotype was detected ten times or more. In nucleotides, the CDR3 is TGTGCCAGCAGTGTCCGGCAGGGTACCCTACTAGCCAAAAACATTCAGTACTTC. It is translated as CASSVRQGTLLAKNIQYF. V gene TRBV2 combines with J gene TRBJ2-4; D might be TRBD1 (5 bases). The CDR3 consists of 18 residues. Trimming shortened V by 4 bases and J by 0 bases, and 19 bases separated the two germline ends. Germline loops: CDR1 SNHLY, CDR2 FYNNEI.

This clonotype was recorded at least ten times. V usage is TRBV2 and J usage is TRBJ2-3, with 9 bases identical to TRBD2. CDR1 SNHLY and CDR2 FYNNEI come from the germline V gene. The CDR3 totals 17 residues. The junction had 11 bases not matched to a gene; V was cut back by 2 bases and J by 5 bases. The CDR3, as DNA: TGTGCCAGCAGTGAATTTGTCGGGACTAGCATGCAAGATACGCAGTATTTT. It translates to CASSEFVGTSMQDTQYF.

The genes are TRBV10-3 and TRBJ1-2, with 9 bases matching TRBD1. The germline V gene has CDR1 ENHRY and CDR2 SYGVKD. V lost 5 bases to trimming and J lost 7 bases; unmatched junction nucleotides: 8. This CDR3 spans 14 amino acids. The CDR3 reads CAISTGGAIGGYTF. The CDR3, as DNA: TGTGCCATCAGTACAGGGGGCGCGATTGGTGGCTACACCTTC.

V usage is TRBV20-1 and J usage is TRBJ2-3; tentative D call: TRBD2 (5 bases). Trimming removed 1 base from V and 5 bases from J, with 10 bases in between. The germline CDR1 and CDR2 sequences are DFQATT and SNEGSKA (reference sequence). The CDR3 spans 13 residues. The CDR3 DNA sequence: TGCAGTGCTAGAGGCGGGCAGGTAGATACGCAGTATTTT. The encoded protein is CSARGGQVDTQYF.

As for this clonotype: The CDR3 end shows no conserved phenylalanine or tryptophan, and so a read error is likely. The V call is TRBV29-1, the J call TRBJ2-7; D is unclear. Germline CDR1 reads SQVTM; CDR2 reads ANQGSEA. CDR3 length: 12 amino acids. The CDR3 reads CSVEDGAYEQYL. In DNA, the CDR3 is TGCAGCGTCGAAGACGGAGCCTACGAGCAGTACCTC.

The V gene is TRBV10-3, the J gene TRBJ2-7; D is perhaps TRBD1 (6 bases). The CDR3 is 12 residues long. V was cut by 6 bases and J by 8 bases, with 14 bases left in between. Germline assignment: CDR1 ENHRY and CDR2 SYGVKD. CDR3 nucleotide sequence: TGTGCCATCAGGGAGGACAGTCCCCAGCAGTACTTC. Translation gives CAIREDSPQQYF.

The rearrangement links TRBV9 to TRBJ1-6; no clear D gene. With 0 bases removed from V and 13 bases from J, the gap between germline ends came to 14 bases. The length of the CDR3 is 14 residues. Germline-derived CDR1 and CDR2 are SGDLS and YYNGEE. The CDR3 sequence is CASSVDSGSQPLHF. DNA for the CDR3: TGTGCCAGCAGCGTAGATTCAGGCTCCCAGCCCCTCCACTTT.

This clonotype has a count of ten or more. The gene calls are TRBV20-1 and TRBJ1-2; D is undetermined. CDR3 length equals 13 residues. Germline CDR1 DFQATT, CDR2 SNEGSKA (reference sequence). V dropped 2 bases and J dropped 4 bases, with 11 bases sitting between them. CDR3 amino acids: CSARPTGLYGYTF. The CDR3 region has the DNA TGCAGTGCTAGACCCACGGGCCTCTATGGCTACACCTTC.

This chain joins TRBV7-9 and TRBJ2-7; 11 bases fit TRBD1. Germline assignment: CDR1 SEHNR and CDR2 FQNEAQ (reference sequence). V lost 5 bases and J lost 6; bases outside the gene matches: 12. This CDR3 comprises 16 residues. The CDR3 nucleotides read TGTGCCAGCAGCCACGAGGGACAGGGGGGAATCGTCGAGCAGTACTTC. Its translation is CASSHEGQGGIVEQYF.

This clonotype was seen ten or more times. The gene calls are TRBV11-3 and TRBJ2-5; the D gene is possibly TRBD1 (5 bases). The CDR3 sequence is 16 residues long. The V gene lost 1 base and the J gene lost 1 base, with 13 bases spanning the gap. The germline V gene has CDR1 SGHNT and CDR2 YENEEA. The CDR3 bases are TGTGCCAGCAGCTTAGGGCCCCAGGGAAGCCAAGAGACCCAGTACTTC. Protein product: CASSLGPQGSQETQYF.

This clonotype was found many times. The V and J genes are TRBV7-2 and TRBJ2-2; no definite D call. V lost 5 bases, J lost 4 bases, and 8 bases lay in between. The CDR3 contains 13 residues. Germline CDR1 SGHTA, CDR2 FQGNSA. CDR3 loop: CASSLWTTGELFF. Written as DNA, the CDR3 is TGTGCCAGCAGCCTGTGGACCACCGGGGAGCTGTTTTTT. Using reference TRBV7-2 and TRBJ2-2 for the parts outside the CDR3, the full variable domain is GAGVSQSPSNKVTEKGKDVELRCDPISGHTALYWYRQSLGQGLEFLIYFQGNSAPDKSGLPSDRFSAERTGGSVSTLTIQRTQQEDSAVYLCASSLWTTGELFFGEGSRLTVL.

The chain carries TRBV25-1 and TRBJ1-1, with 7 bases aligning to TRBD1. V trimming: 2 bases; J trimming: 6 bases; junction bases outside the gene matches: 9. CDR1 and CDR2 (germline): MGHDK, SYGVNS. The CDR3 contains 15 residues. CDR3 sequence (DNA): TGTGCCAGCAGTGAAATGGTCAGGGGGTTGCCTGAAGCTTTCTTT. Translation gives CASSEMVRGLPEAFF.

The chain combines TRBV18 with TRBJ1-5; perhaps TRBD1 as D (5 bases). V lost 6 bases, J lost 4 bases, and 19 bases lay in between. Germline assignment: CDR1 KGHSH and CDR2 LQKENI. This CDR3 spans 16 amino acids. The CDR3 loop reads CASSLREGSGNQPQHF. The CDR3, as DNA: TGTGCCAGCTCGCTCAGGGAGGGCTCGGGGAATCAGCCCCAGCATTTT.

This rearrangement joins TRBV7-3 to TRBJ2-7; 7 bases line up with TRBD1. The germline gives CDR1 SGHTA, CDR2 FQGTGA. The CDR3 sequence is 15 residues long. Germline trimming cut 6 bases from V and 3 bases from J; bases unmatched to any gene: 11. The CDR3: CASSPSGTANYEQYF. The CDR3 coding sequence is TGTGCCAGCAGTCCCTCCGGGACAGCTAACTACGAGCAGTACTTC.

A word on this clonotype: This sequence may be a read error, since a much larger clone differs from it by one base. Because it lacks the conserved phenylalanine or tryptophan at the end, this CDR3 is likely a read error. The J gene is TRBJ2-1, the V gene TRBV7-9; the D is unclear. The CDR3 spans 14 residues. The germline V and J ends were trimmed by 6 bases and 3 bases, with 12 bases remaining between them. Germline V gene data show CDR1 as SEHNR and CDR2 as FQNEAQ (reference sequence). The CDR3: CASSESLGYNEQFL. As DNA, the CDR3 is TGTGCCAGCAGTGAAAGCCTAGGCTACAATGAGCAGTTCCTC.

The J gene is TRBJ1-5, the V gene TRBV24-1; D is unresolved. Trimming cost V 4 bases and J 2 bases, with 11 bases left between them. This CDR3 contains 15 residues. CDR1 and CDR2 from the germline V gene are KGHDR and SFDVKD. This CDR3 is CATSDRFAGNQPQHF. The CDR3 nucleotides are TGTGCCACCAGTGACAGGTTTGCGGGCAATCAGCCCCAGCATTTT.

This clonotype has a single count. The chain joins TRBV2 to TRBJ2-7, with 7 positions matching TRBD1. The germline CDR1 and CDR2 sequences are SNHLY and FYNNEI. CDR3 size: 15 residues. After removal of 3 bases from V and 3 bases from J, the junction contained 8 bases not matched to a gene. The CDR3 sequence is CASSERTTGIYEQYF. CDR3 coding DNA: TGTGCCAGCAGTGAGAGGACGACAGGGATCTACGAGCAGTACTTC.

The J gene is TRBJ1-1, the V gene TRBV6-1; tentative D call: TRBD1 (6 bases). V lost 2 bases and J 5 bases, leaving 9 bases between the germline ends. The CDR3 loop spans 13 amino acids. The V gene's germline CDR1 is MNHNS and CDR2 SASEGT. CDR3 sequence reads: CASSERGVTEAFF. DNA for the CDR3: TGTGCCAGCAGTGAAAGGGGGGTAACTGAAGCTTTCTTT.